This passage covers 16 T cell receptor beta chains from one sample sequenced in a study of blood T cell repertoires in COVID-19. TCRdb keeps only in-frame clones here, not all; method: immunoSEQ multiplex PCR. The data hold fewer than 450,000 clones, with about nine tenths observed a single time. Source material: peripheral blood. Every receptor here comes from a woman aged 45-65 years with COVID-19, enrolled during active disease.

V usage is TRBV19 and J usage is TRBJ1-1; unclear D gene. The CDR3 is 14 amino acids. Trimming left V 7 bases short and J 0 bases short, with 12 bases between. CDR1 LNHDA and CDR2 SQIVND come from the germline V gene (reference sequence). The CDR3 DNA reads TGTGCCAGTACCCATGGGAGCATGAACACTGAAGCTTTCTTT. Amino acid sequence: CASTHGSMNTEAFF.

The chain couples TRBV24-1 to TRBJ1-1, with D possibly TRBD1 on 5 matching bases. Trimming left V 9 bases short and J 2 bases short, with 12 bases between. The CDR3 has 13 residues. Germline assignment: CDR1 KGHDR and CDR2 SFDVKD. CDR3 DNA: TGTGCCACCCGGGGGACGGCAAACACTGAAGCTTTCTTT. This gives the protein CATRGTANTEAFF.

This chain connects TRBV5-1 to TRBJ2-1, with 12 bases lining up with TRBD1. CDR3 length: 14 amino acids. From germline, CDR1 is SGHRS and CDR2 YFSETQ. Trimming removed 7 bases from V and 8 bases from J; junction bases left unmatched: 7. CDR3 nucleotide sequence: TGCGCCAGCGCCGGGACAGGGGGCCGCTATGAGCAGTTCTTC. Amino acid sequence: CASAGTGGRYEQFF.

The CDR3 bases are TGTGCCAGCAGCCACACTAGCGCTACGAACACCGGGGAGCTGTTTTTT. Translated, it gives CASSHTSATNTGELFF. The V and J genes are TRBV5-5 and TRBJ2-2, with 7 nucleotides matching TRBD2. V dropped 4 bases and J dropped 0; count of bases not matched to a gene: 6. The CDR3 totals 16 residues. The germline V gene has CDR1 SGHKS and CDR2 YYEKEE (reference sequence).

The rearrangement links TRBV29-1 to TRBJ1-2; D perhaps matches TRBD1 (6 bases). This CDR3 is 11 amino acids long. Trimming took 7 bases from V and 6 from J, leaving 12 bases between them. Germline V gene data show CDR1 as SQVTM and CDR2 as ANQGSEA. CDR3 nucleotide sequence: TGCAGCGCTTGGGAGGGGGATGGCTACACCTTC. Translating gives CSAWEGDGYTF.

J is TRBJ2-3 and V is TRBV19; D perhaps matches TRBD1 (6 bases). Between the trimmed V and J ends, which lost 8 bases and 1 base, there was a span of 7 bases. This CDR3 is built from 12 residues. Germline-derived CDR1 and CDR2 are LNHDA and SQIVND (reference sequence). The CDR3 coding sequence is TGTGCCAGTCGACAGGGCACAGATACGCAGTATTTT. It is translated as CASRQGTDTQYF.

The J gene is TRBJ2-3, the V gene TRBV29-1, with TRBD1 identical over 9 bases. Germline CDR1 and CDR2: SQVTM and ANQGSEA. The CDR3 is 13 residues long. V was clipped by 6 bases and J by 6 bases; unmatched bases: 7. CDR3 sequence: CSVTGQGADTQYF. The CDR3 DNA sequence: TGCAGCGTAACGGGACAGGGAGCGGATACGCAGTATTTT.

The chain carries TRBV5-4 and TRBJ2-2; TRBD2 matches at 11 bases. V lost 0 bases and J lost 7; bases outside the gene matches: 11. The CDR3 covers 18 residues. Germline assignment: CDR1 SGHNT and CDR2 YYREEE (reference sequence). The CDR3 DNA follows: TGTGCCAGCAGCTTGGTCTTAGCGGGGGGGTCCCTGGTCGGGGAGCTGTTTTTT. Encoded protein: CASSLVLAGGSLVGELFF.

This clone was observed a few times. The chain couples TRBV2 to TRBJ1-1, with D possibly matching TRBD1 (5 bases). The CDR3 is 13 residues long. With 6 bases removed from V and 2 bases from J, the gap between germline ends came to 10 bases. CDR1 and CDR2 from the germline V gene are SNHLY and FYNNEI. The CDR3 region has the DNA TGTGCCAGCAGCTGGCAGGGAAACACTGAAGCTTTCTTT. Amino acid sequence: CASSWQGNTEAFF.

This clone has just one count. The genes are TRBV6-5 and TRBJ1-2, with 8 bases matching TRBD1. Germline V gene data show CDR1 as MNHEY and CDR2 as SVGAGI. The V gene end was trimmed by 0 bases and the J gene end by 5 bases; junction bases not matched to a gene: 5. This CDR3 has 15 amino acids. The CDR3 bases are TGTGCCAGCAGTTACTCTGCGCAGGGGGCTTATGGCTACACCTTC. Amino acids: CASSYSAQGAYGYTF.

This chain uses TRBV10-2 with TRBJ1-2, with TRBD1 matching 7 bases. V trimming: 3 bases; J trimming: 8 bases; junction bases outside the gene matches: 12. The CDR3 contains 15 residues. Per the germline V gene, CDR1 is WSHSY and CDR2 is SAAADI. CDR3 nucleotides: TGCGCCAGCAGTGAAGGGGACAGATCTATTTTAGGCTACACCTTC. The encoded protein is CASSEGDRSILGYTF.

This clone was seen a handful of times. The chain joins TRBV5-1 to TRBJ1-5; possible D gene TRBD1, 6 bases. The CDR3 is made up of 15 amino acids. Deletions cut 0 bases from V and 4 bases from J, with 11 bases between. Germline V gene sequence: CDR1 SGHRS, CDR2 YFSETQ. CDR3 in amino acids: CASSLGAGENQPQHF. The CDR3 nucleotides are TGCGCCAGCAGCTTGGGGGCAGGGGAGAATCAGCCCCAGCATTTT.

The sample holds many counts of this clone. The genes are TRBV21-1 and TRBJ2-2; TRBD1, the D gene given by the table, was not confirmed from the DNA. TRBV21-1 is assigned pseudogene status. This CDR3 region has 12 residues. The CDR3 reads CASRGRTGELFF. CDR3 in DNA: TGTGCCAGCAGGGGGCGCACCGGGGAGCTGTTTTTT.

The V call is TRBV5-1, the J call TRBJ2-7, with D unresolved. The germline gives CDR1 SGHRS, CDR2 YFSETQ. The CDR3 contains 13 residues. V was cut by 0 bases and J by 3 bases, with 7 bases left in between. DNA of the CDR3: TGCGCCAGCAGCTTGGCCGAACTCTACGAGCAGTACTTC. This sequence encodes CASSLAELYEQYF.

In DNA form, the CDR3 reads TGTGCCAGCAGTAAACGGGGGGGACATGAAAAACTGTTTTTT. Amino acids: CASSKRGGHEKLFF. The chain is built from TRBV25-1 and TRBJ1-4, with D perhaps TRBD1 (5 bases). Germline V gene data show CDR1 as MGHDK and CDR2 as SYGVNS. The CDR3 runs to 14 residues. Trimming shortened V by 5 bases and J by 6 bases, and 13 bases separated the two germline ends.

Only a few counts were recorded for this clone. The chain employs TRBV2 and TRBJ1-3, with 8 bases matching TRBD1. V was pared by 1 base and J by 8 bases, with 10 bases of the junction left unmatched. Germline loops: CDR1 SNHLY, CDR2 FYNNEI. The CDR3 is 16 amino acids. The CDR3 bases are TGTGCCAGCAGTGAAGTCGGGGCAGGGGGCGTTGACACCATATATTTT. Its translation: CASSEVGAGGVDTIYF.